The sequence of this TCR beta chain was determined in a study of cytomegalovirus exposure and HLA in healthy donors. On the study more broadly: Earlier results showed 117 million unique TCR beta sequences derived from 150 million to 200 million T cells. Whole-study results and caveats: When analyzed later, a missense DCLRE1C variant was found to be linked to TCR beta V- and J-gene trimming. Across donors, presence/absence analyses took sequencing depth to be roughly uniform.

Every donor was a healthy person donating bone marrow. CDR1 MDHEN and CDR2 SYDVKM come from the germline V gene. The CDR3 runs 13 residues. V was trimmed by 3 bases and J by 5 bases, leaving 10 bases between them. Use of 60 Vbeta and 13 Jbeta primers characterized the PCR. Sequencing was performed with immunoSEQ multiplex PCR; in TCRdb, only in-frame clones are kept and a portion is missing. The sample holds around 200,000 clones, under 80% seen once. This clone has a handful of counts. Antigen unknown. This clonotype was sampled from a female donor in good health and CMV-seronegative. Material for sequencing was PBMCs. The chain couples TRBV28 to TRBJ1-1; D remains ambiguous. CDR3 residues: CASSLRGWTEAFF. The CDR3 nucleotides are TGTGCCAGCAGTTTGAGAGGGTGGACTGAAGCTTTCTTT.